The following is a T cell receptor beta chain sequence with its context. The antigen is not known. Healthy HIV-negative adults with no recent acute infections or vaccinations were recruited as donors. This CDR3 region has 14 residues. V dropped 5 bases and J dropped 5; count of bases not matched to a gene: 9. Germline lookup yields CDR1 MDHEN and CDR2 SYDVKM. The data stem from a study of shared clonotypes between healthy human individuals. General study results and limits: Donor scarcity curtailed the genetic and exposure-history diversity represented herein. Relative to clonotypes present in all four donors, those not shared had lower generation probabilities. Some naive CD4 clonotypes, around 4.7%, turned up in common across several donors.

Profiled with immunoSEQ multiplex PCR; TCRdb holds only in-frame clones, not every one. The sample lists 1,500,000 or so clones; around 97% were seen once. The chain is built from TRBV28 and TRBJ2-7; TRBD1 matches at 7 bases. This clonotype was sampled from a man aged 25 to 40 in good health. The sample consisted of naive CD4+ T cells sorted from blood. Subset noted: CD45RA+ positively selected. CDR3 residues: CASSAPGQRNEQYF. DNA of the CDR3: TGTGCCAGCAGTGCGCCGGGACAGAGAAACGAGCAGTACTTC.